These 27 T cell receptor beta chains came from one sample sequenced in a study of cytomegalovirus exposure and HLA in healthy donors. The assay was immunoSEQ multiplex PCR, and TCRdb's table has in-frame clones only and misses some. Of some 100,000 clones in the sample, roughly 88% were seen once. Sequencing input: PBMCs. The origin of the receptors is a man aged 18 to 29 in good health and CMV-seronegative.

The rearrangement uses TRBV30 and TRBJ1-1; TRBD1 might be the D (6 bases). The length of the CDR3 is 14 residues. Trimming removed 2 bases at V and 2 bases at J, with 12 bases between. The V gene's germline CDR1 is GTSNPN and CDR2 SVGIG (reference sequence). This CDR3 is CAWSLDRTNTEAFF. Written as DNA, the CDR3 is TGTGCCTGGAGTCTAGACAGGACCAACACTGAAGCTTTCTTT.

The CDR3 loop reads CSATSTDTQYF. In DNA form, the CDR3 reads TGCAGTGCTACTTCCACAGATACGCAGTATTTT. The chain employs TRBV20-1 and TRBJ2-3; D is ambiguous. Germline V lookup: CDR1 DFQATT, CDR2 SNEGSKA (reference sequence). Between the trimmed V and J ends, which lost 4 bases and 2 bases, there was a span of 4 bases. The CDR3 runs 11 residues.

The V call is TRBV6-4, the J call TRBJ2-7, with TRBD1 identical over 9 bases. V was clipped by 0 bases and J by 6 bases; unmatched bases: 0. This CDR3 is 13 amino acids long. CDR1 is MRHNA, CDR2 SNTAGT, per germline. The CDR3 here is CASSDSDRGEQYF. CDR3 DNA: TGTGCCAGCAGTGACTCGGACAGGGGCGAGCAGTACTTC.

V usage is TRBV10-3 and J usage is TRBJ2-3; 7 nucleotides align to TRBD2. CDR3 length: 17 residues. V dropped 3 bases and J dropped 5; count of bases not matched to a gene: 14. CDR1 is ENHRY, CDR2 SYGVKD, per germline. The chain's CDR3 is CAISEGWGGRGKDTQYF. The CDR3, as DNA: TGTGCCATCAGTGAAGGCTGGGGCGGGAGAGGGAAAGATACGCAGTATTTT.

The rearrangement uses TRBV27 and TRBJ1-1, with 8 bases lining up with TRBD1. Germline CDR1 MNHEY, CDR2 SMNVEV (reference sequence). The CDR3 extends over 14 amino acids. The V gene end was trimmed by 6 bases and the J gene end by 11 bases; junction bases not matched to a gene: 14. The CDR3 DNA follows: TGTGCCAGCAGCCGCGACAGGGGCTTGGGGCACGCTTTCTTT. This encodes CASSRDRGLGHAFF.

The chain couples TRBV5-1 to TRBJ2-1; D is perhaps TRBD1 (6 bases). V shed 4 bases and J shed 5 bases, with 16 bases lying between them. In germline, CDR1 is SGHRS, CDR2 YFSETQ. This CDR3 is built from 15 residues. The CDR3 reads CASSQTGQTNNEQFF. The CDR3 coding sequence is TGCGCCAGCAGCCAAACGGGACAAACTAACAATGAGCAGTTCTTC.

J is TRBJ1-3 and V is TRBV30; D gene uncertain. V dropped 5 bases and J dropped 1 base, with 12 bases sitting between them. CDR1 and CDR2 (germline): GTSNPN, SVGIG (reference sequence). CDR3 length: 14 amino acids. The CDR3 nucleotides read TGTGCCTGGTGCGTGACGGGTTCTGGAAACACCATATATTTT. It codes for CAWCVTGSGNTIYF.

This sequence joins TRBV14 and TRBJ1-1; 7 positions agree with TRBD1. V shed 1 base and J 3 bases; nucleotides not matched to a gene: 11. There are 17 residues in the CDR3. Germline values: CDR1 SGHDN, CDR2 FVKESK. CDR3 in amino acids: CASSQVRSGQYDTEAFF. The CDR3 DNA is TGTGCCAGCAGCCAAGTCAGATCGGGACAGTACGACACTGAAGCTTTCTTT. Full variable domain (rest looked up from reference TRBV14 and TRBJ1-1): EAGVTQFPSHSVIEKGQTVTLRCDPISGHDNLYWYRRVMGKEIKFLLHFVKESKQDESGMPNNRFLAERTGGTYSTLKVQPAELEDSGVYFCASSQVRSGQYDTEAFFGQGTRLTVV.

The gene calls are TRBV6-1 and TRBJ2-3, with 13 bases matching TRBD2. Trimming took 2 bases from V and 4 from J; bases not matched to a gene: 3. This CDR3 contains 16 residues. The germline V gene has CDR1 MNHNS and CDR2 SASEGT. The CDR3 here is CASSEWTSGSSDTQYF. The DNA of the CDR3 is TGTGCCAGCAGTGAATGGACTAGCGGGAGTTCAGATACGCAGTATTTT.

CDR3 nucleotide sequence: TGTGCCAGCAGTCCCGCGGGGAGCTCCTACGAGCAGTACTTC. This translates into CASSPAGSSYEQYF. V is TRBV5-6 and J is TRBJ2-7; a possible D gene is TRBD2 (6 bases). The V gene lost 5 bases and the J gene lost 0 bases, with 12 bases spanning the gap. CDR1 is SGHDT, CDR2 YYEEEE, per germline. This CDR3 region has 14 residues.

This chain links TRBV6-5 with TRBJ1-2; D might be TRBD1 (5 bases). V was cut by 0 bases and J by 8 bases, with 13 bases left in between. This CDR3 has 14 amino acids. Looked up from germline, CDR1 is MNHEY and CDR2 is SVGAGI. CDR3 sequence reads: CASSYSGGSAGYTF. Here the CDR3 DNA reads TGTGCCAGCAGTTACTCGGGGGGATCGGCGGGCTACACCTTC.

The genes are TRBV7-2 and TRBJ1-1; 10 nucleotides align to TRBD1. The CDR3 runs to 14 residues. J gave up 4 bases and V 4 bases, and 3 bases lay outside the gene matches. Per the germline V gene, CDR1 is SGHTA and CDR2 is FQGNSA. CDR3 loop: CASSSRQGATEAFF. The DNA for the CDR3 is TGTGCCAGCAGCTCCCGACAGGGGGCCACTGAAGCTTTCTTT.

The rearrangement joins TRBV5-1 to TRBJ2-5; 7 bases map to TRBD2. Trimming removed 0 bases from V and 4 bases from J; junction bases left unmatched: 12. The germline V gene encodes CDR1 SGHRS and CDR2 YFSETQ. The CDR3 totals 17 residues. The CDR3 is CASSLEGRGRAGETQYF. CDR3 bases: TGCGCCAGCAGCTTGGAGGGTAGAGGGAGGGCGGGAGAGACCCAGTACTTC.

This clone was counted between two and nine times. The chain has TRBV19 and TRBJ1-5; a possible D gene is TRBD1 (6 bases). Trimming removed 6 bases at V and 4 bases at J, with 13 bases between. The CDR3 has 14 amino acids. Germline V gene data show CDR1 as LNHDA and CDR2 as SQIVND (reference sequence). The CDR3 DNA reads TGTGCCAGTAGAACAGGGACGGTGAATCAGCCCCAGCATTTT. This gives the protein CASRTGTVNQPQHF.

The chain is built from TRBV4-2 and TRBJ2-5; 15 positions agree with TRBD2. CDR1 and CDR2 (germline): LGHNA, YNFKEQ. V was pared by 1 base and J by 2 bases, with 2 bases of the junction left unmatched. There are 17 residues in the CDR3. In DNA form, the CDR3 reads TGTGCCAGCAGCCAAGGAGGGACTAGCGGGGGGCAAGAGACCCAGTACTTC. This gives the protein CASSQGGTSGGQETQYF.

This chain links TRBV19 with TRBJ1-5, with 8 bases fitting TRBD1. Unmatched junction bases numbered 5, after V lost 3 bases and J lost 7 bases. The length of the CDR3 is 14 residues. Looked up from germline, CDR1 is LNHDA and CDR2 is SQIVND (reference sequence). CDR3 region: CASSIRGLQQPQHF. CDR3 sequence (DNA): TGTGCCAGTAGTATCAGGGGGCTCCAACAGCCCCAGCATTTT.

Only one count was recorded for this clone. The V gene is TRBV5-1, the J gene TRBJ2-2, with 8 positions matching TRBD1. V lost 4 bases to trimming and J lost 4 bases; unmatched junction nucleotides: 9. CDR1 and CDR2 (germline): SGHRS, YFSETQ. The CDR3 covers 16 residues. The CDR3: CASSSLQGAGTGELFF. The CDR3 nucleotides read TGCGCCAGCAGCAGTTTGCAGGGGGCGGGCACCGGGGAGCTGTTTTTT.

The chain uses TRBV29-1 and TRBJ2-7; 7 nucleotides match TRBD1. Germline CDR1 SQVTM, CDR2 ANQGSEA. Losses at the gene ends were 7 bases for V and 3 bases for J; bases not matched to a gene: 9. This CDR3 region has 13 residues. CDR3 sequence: CSGTPGGSYEQYF. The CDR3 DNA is TGCAGCGGCACACCAGGGGGAAGCTACGAGCAGTACTTC.

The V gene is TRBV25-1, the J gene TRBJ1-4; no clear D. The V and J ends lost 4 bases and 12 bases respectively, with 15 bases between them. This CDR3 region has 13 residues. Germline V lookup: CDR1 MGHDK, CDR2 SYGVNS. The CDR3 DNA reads TGTGCCAGCAGTGTAAAGGAGGCAGTGCAACTGTTTTTT. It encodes CASSVKEAVQLFF.

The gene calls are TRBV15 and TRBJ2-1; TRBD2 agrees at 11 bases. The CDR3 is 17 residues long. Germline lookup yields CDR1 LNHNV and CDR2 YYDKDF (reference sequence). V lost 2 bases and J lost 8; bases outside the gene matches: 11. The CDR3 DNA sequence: TGTGCCACCAGCAGACAAACGACTAGCGGGACGGGGCATGAGCAGTTCTTC. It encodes CATSRQTTSGTGHEQFF.

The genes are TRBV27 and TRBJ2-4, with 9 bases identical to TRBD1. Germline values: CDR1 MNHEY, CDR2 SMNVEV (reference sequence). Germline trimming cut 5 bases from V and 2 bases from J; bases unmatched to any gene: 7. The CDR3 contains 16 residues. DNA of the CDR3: TGTGCCAGCAGTGATGTAGGACAGGGGACCAAAAACATTCAGTACTTC. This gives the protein CASSDVGQGTKNIQYF.

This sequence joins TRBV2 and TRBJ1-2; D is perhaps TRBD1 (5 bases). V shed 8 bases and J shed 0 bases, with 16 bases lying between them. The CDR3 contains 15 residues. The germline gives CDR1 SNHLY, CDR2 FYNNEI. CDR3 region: CASGGGGNSNYGYTF. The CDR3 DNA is TGTGCCAGCGGGGGTGGGGGGAACTCTAACTATGGCTACACCTTC.

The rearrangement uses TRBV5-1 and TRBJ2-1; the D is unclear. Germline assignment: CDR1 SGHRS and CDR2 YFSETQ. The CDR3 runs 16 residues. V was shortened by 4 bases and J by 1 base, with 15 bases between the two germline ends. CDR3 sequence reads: CASSPRAFESYNEQFF. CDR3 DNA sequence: TGCGCCAGCAGCCCGCGAGCGTTTGAGTCCTACAATGAGCAGTTCTTC.

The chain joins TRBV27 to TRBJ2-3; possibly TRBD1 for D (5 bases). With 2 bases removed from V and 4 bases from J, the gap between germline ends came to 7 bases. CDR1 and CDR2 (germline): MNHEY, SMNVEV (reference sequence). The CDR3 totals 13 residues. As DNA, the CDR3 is TGTGCCAGCAGTTTAGGGGCGGCAGATACGCAGTATTTT. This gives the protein CASSLGAADTQYF.

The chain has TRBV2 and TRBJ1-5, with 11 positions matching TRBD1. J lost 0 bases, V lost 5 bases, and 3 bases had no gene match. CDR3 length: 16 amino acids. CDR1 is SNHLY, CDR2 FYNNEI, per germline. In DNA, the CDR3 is TGTGCCAGCAGTCGGGACAGGGGGAATAGCAATCAGCCCCAGCATTTT. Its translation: CASSRDRGNSNQPQHF.

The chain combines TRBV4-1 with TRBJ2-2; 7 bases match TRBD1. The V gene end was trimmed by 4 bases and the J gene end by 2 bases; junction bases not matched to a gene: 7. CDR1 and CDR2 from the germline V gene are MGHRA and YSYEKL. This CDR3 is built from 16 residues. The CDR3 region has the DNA TGCGCCAGCAGCCGGGCTGGGACAGTTAACACCGGGGAGCTGTTTTTT. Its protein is CASSRAGTVNTGELFF.

The CDR3 region has the DNA TGTGCCAGCAGCTCCAGGGGGCCTGGGGCCAACGTCCTGACTTTC. Encoded protein: CASSSRGPGANVLTF. The chain couples TRBV11-3 to TRBJ2-6; 8 positions match TRBD1. V was clipped by 4 bases and J by 2 bases; unmatched bases: 1. The CDR3 runs to 15 residues. The germline V gene encodes CDR1 SGHNT and CDR2 YENEEA.